This T cell receptor beta chain was sequenced for a study of OX40 agonist ivuxolimab in advanced cancers. On the study more broadly: Anti-PD-1, anti-PD-L1 or anti-CTLA-4 therapy given earlier was allowed, and 40% had some. Whole-study findings and limits: Researchers report that CD8+ T cells had, on average, more expanded clones than CD4+. Determination of antigen specificity was not performed for the expanded peripheral T cells. With doses of 0.1 to 3.0 mg/kg, CD4+ and CD8+ blood T cells had undergone clonal expansion by week 6.

Trimming removed 6 bases at V and 4 bases at J, with 22 bases between. The CDR3 is 16 amino acids. CDR1 is SNHLY, CDR2 FYNNEI, per germline. A note on this clone: Its specificity is unknown.

The protocol was immunoSEQ multiplex PCR, while the TCRdb copy is restricted to in-frame clones and leaves out a portion. The sample records some 130,000 clones, 90% being singletons. The rearrangement links TRBV2 to TRBJ2-7; D is perhaps TRBD2 (5 bases). The sample here was CD4+ or CD8+ T cells sorted from blood, taken in a trial of the OX40 agonist ivuxolimab. The origin of this receptor is an adult with an advanced solid tumor such as melanoma, head and neck, liver or kidney cancer. CDR3 in amino acids: CASREFGLIGSYEQYF. For the CDR3, the DNA is TGTGCCAGCAGAGAATTCGGGCTGATTGGGAGTTACGAGCAGTACTTC.